What follows are 17 T cell receptor beta chains derived from one specimen sequenced in a study of T cells in Graves' hyperthyroidism and ophthalmopathy. RNA transcripts were the template for amplifying TCR beta CDR3 regions. The TCR CDR3 first-round RT-PCR relied on the HTBI primer set. TCRdb used MiXCR to reprocess the multiplex PCR reads, holding one entry per CDR3 protein. The sample has under 350,000 distinct CDR3 sequences; around a fifth are singletons. Sequencing input: blood. The receptors derive from a woman aged 45 to 65 with Graves' hyperthyroidism.

This clonotype has just a few counts. V gene TRBV6-1 combines with J gene TRBJ1-3, with a weak D call TRBD1 (6 bases). Trimming removed 5 bases at V and 0 bases at J, with 17 bases between. The CDR3 is 17 amino acids. Germline V lookup: CDR1 MNHNS, CDR2 SASEGT. The DNA for the CDR3 is TGTGCCAGCAGTCTCCGGGACACGTTGAGCTCTGGAAACACCATATATTTT. It encodes CASSLRDTLSSGNTIYF.

This clonotype was seen many times. J is TRBJ1-5 and V is TRBV12-3 or TRBV12-4; TRBD1 agrees at 9 bases. This CDR3 is built from 16 residues. V was clipped by 7 bases and J by 0 bases; unmatched bases: 7. CDR3 sequence: CASTQGTGYSNQPQHF. The CDR3 DNA reads TGTGCCAGCACCCAAGGGACAGGGTATAGCAATCAGCCCCAGCATTTT.

This clonotype was recorded a few times. This sequence joins TRBV11-3 and TRBJ2-2; no reliable D call. V lost 4 bases and J 7 bases, leaving 13 bases between the germline ends. The germline CDR1 and CDR2 sequences are SGHNT and YENEEA. This CDR3 is 14 amino acids long. CDR3 sequence: CASSSGPLGGELFF. In nucleotides, the CDR3 is TGTGCCAGCAGCTCCGGACCCCTTGGCGGGGAGCTGTTTTTT.

The CDR3 DNA reads TGCAGTGCCCAAACAGATACGCAGTATTTT. Its protein is CSAQTDTQYF. The chain combines TRBV20-1 with TRBJ2-3; D remains ambiguous. Germline V lookup: CDR1 DFQATT, CDR2 SNEGSKA (reference sequence). V lost 6 bases, J lost 3 bases, and 4 bases lay in between. The CDR3 extends over 10 amino acids.

A single count supports this clonotype. V is TRBV3-1 and J is TRBJ1-1, with 8 positions matching TRBD1. V lost 9 bases and J lost 5; bases outside the gene matches: 8. This CDR3 is 13 amino acids long. In germline, CDR1 is LGHDT, CDR2 YNNKEL (reference sequence). CDR3 in DNA: TGTGCCAGTACACGACAGGGGTTAACTGAAGCTTTCTTT. Translation: CASTRQGLTEAFF.

This clonotype was counted only a few times. The chain joins TRBV24-1 to TRBJ2-5, with 14 bases aligning to TRBD2. This CDR3 has 17 amino acids. From germline, CDR1 is KGHDR and CDR2 SFDVKD. Unmatched junction bases numbered 8, after V lost 5 bases and J lost 4 bases. CDR3 loop: CATSARPGTSGRETQYF. The DNA for the CDR3 is TGTGCCACCAGTGCTCGACCCGGGACTAGCGGGAGAGAGACCCAGTACTTC.

This clonotype occurred a few times. This may be a read error: a much more frequent sequence differs by one nucleotide. V and J are TRBV28 and TRBJ1-2; perhaps TRBD1 as D (6 bases). Germline V gives CDR1 MDHEN, CDR2 SYDVKM. The CDR3 loop spans 14 amino acids. The CDR3 reads CASSIGGAFYDYTF. The CDR3 DNA reads TGTGCCAGCAGTATAGGGGGGGCGTTCTATGACTACACCTTC.

The V call is TRBV7-2, the J call TRBJ1-5; D is ambiguous. The germline V gene encodes CDR1 SGHTA and CDR2 FQGNSA. Trimming shortened V by 5 bases and J by 1 base, and 9 bases separated the two germline ends. CDR3 length: 14 amino acids. In DNA, the CDR3 is TGTGCCAGCAGCGAGGTTTGGAGCAATCAGCCCCAGCATTTT. Amino acid sequence: CASSEVWSNQPQHF.

There are a few counts of this clonotype. V gene TRBV6-6 combines with J gene TRBJ1-2; 9 bases align to TRBD1. Germline V lookup: CDR1 MNHNY, CDR2 SVGAGI (reference sequence). This CDR3 region has 15 residues. With 0 bases clipped from V and 7 bases from J, the junction kept 6 bases outside the gene matches. The CDR3 is CASSYSPGQGFGYTF. As DNA, the CDR3 is TGTGCCAGCAGTTACTCGCCGGGACAGGGCTTTGGCTACACCTTC.

This clonotype was detected a few times. A much larger clone lies a single base off, so this may be a read error. The chain combines TRBV12-3 or TRBV12-4 with TRBJ1-5; 8 bases map to TRBD1. The CDR3 has 15 amino acids. For the CDR3, the DNA is TGTGCCAGCAGTTTAGGGACAGGGAACAATCGGCCCCAGCATTTT. Residues: CASSLGTGNNRPQHF.

This clonotype was seen many times. The chain carries TRBV27 and TRBJ2-2; no clear D gene. This CDR3 spans 13 amino acids. Germline-derived CDR1 and CDR2 are MNHEY and SMNVEV (reference sequence). Trimming cost V 0 bases and J 6 bases, with 5 bases left between them. The CDR3 loop reads CASSLSQAGELFF. The CDR3, as DNA: TGTGCCAGCAGTTTATCTCAGGCCGGGGAGCTGTTTTTT.

The rearrangement joins TRBV6-6 to TRBJ2-1; 11 bases align to TRBD2. Looked up from germline, CDR1 is MNHNY and CDR2 is SVGAGI (reference sequence). The CDR3 sequence is 20 residues long. Germline trimming cut 2 bases from V and 0 bases from J; bases unmatched to any gene: 12. The DNA of the CDR3 is TGTGCCAGCAGTTACACACGTCCCGGGACTAGCGGAAGCTCCTACAATGAGCAGTTCTTC. It translates to CASSYTRPGTSGSSYNEQFF.

This clonotype was seen ten or more times. The chain combines TRBV29-1 with TRBJ2-7; TRBD1 matches 9 bases. Germline lookup yields CDR1 SQVTM and CDR2 ANQGSEA. V shed 6 bases, J shed 4 bases, and the junction held 22 bases outside the gene matches. This CDR3 contains 18 residues. CDR3: CSVVIRDRDRIVPYEQYF. The CDR3 region has the DNA TGCAGCGTCGTAATCCGGGACAGGGATCGTATAGTCCCTTACGAGCAGTACTTC.

This clonotype has a count of ten or more. The chain joins TRBV3-1 to TRBJ2-5, with 9 bases matching TRBD1. The CDR3 is 16 amino acids. V lost 2 bases and J lost 3; bases outside the gene matches: 7. Germline V CDR1 and CDR2: LGHDT, YNNKEL (reference sequence). CDR3 DNA sequence: TGTGCCAGCAGCCAAAGGGGGACAGGGAGAGAAGAGACCCAGTACTTC. Its protein product is CASSQRGTGREETQYF.

The J gene is TRBJ2-3, the V gene TRBV12-3 or TRBV12-4; 8 bases agree with TRBD1. The V and J ends lost 2 bases and 2 bases, in that order; junction bases with no gene match: 9. The CDR3 has 17 residues. Here the CDR3 reads CASSLSAGQEITDTQYF. The CDR3 DNA reads as TGTGCCAGCAGTTTATCGGCGGGACAGGAGATCACAGATACGCAGTATTTT.

This clonotype was picked up many times. The chain combines TRBV7-9 with TRBJ2-7; possibly TRBD2 for D (5 bases). Germline V lookup: CDR1 SEHNR, CDR2 FQNEAQ (reference sequence). V was shortened by 5 bases and J by 3 bases, with 11 bases between the two germline ends. The CDR3 length is 13 residues. As DNA, the CDR3 is TGTGCCAGCAGCACCCCCGGGGACTACGAGCAGTACTTC. Residues: CASSTPGDYEQYF.

This clonotype has at least ten counts. This sequence joins TRBV28 and TRBJ2-1; a possible D gene is TRBD2 (5 bases). Looked up from germline, CDR1 is MDHEN and CDR2 is SYDVKM. CDR3 size: 16 residues. The V gene lost 5 bases and the J gene lost 9 bases, with 23 bases spanning the gap. For the CDR3, the DNA is TGTGCCAGCAGTCCCCCACTGAGCGGAAGGGTCACTGAGCAGTTCTTC. This encodes CASSPPLSGRVTEQFF.